This T cell receptor (beta chain) appears in the sequencing data of a study of Ad26.COV2.S vaccination and SARS-CoV-2 variants. Trimming shortened V by 3 bases and J by 1 base, and 16 bases separated the two germline ends. The CDR3 consists of 15 residues. CDR1 is DFQATT, CDR2 SNEGSKA, per germline (reference sequence). Produced via immunoSEQ multiplex PCR; TCRdb's table is partial and in-frame only. The data show about 470,000 clones, about 92% seen once. Treatment specified: over 15 received Ad26.COV2.S at low or high dose, single or two shots; about 5 received placebo; per-sample allocation not given. Sampling was done on day 63 after the first vaccine or placebo injection. This clone was found once.

The V call is TRBV20-1, the J call TRBJ2-7; tentatively, D is TRBD2 (5 bases). Sequencing was performed on peripheral blood, taken in a trial of Ad26.COV2.S vaccine versus placebo. The receptor was derived from a person aged 18 to 59 who received the Ad26.COV2.S COVID-19 vaccine or a placebo. CDR3 protein: CSASLAGRVSYEQYF. The DNA for the CDR3 is TGCAGTGCTAGTCTTGCGGGCCGCGTTTCCTACGAGCAGTACTTC.